Below, 23 T cell receptor beta chains from the same sample are listed, as sequenced in a study of blood T cell repertoires in COVID-19. The method was immunoSEQ multiplex PCR; TCRdb's version includes in-frame clones alone and lacks a portion of them. Altogether about 310,000 clones are present, approximately 86% being singletons, with the ten largest covering roughly 2.3%. The sequencing sample was made of peripheral blood. The receptors shown here come from a young man with active or convalescent COVID-19.

The CDR3 DNA reads TGTGCCTCTGATCGGAGACAGGGACCCTACGAGCAGTACTTC. Protein product: CASDRRQGPYEQYF. The chain is built from TRBV6-5 and TRBJ2-7; 7 nucleotides agree with TRBD1. J gave up 2 bases and V 11 bases, and 12 bases lay outside the gene matches. Germline V gene data show CDR1 as MNHEY and CDR2 as SVGAGI. This CDR3 has 14 residues.

This clone was observed a few times. This chain uses TRBV5-1 with TRBJ2-2; the match to TRBD1 covers 9 bases. The CDR3 length is 15 residues. Trimming at V came to 4 bases and at J to 3 bases, leaving 4 bases not matched to a gene. Germline loops: CDR1 SGHRS, CDR2 YFSETQ. Written as DNA, the CDR3 is TGCGCCAGCAGCCGAAGGACAGGGGACACCGGGGAGCTGTTTTTT. Translating it yields CASSRRTGDTGELFF.

V and J are TRBV4-1 and TRBJ1-1; D possibly corresponds to TRBD1 (6 bases). Germline V gene sequence: CDR1 MGHRA, CDR2 YSYEKL. With 0 bases removed from V and 7 bases from J, the gap between germline ends came to 12 bases. The length of the CDR3 is 14 residues. The CDR3 DNA reads TGCGCCAGCAGCCAAGAGAGTGGGGACATTGAAGCTTTCTTT. Protein sequence: CASSQESGDIEAFF.

The chain has TRBV25-1 and TRBJ1-5; possibly TRBD1 for D (6 bases). The CDR3 loop spans 12 amino acids. Per the germline V gene, CDR1 is MGHDK and CDR2 is SYGVNS. The V end lost 4 bases, the J end lost 7 bases, and 8 bases lay between the germline ends. The CDR3 is CASSADRQPQHF. In DNA, the CDR3 is TGTGCCAGCAGTGCGGACAGACAGCCCCAGCATTTT.

The chain is built from TRBV9 and TRBJ2-7; TRBD1 agrees at 10 bases. CDR3 length equals 15 residues. Looked up from germline, CDR1 is SGDLS and CDR2 is YYNGEE. The V gene end was trimmed by 4 bases and the J gene end by 3 bases; junction bases not matched to a gene: 7. The CDR3 loop reads CASSYRTGGFYEQYF. The CDR3 DNA sequence: TGTGCCAGCAGCTACCGGACAGGGGGTTTCTACGAGCAGTACTTC.

This rearrangement joins TRBV2 to TRBJ1-4; D possibly corresponds to TRBD1 (5 bases). The CDR3 contains 16 residues. Trimming took 5 bases from V and 0 from J, leaving 13 bases between them. Germline loops: CDR1 SNHLY, CDR2 FYNNEI. CDR3 region: CASSWGNLATNEKLFF. DNA for the CDR3: TGTGCCAGCAGTTGGGGCAACCTTGCAACTAATGAAAAACTGTTTTTT.

CDR3 region: CASSVGTSGYNEQFF. CDR3 coding DNA: TGTGCCAGCAGCGTTGGGACTAGCGGTTACAATGAGCAGTTCTTC. The J gene is TRBJ2-1, the V gene TRBV9; 11 nucleotides align to TRBD2. From germline, CDR1 is SGDLS and CDR2 YYNGEE. This CDR3 region has 15 residues. Germline trimming cut 2 bases from V and 4 bases from J; bases unmatched to any gene: 2. Full variable domain (outside the CDR3, taken from reference TRBV9 and TRBJ2-1): DSGVTQTPKHLITATGQRVTLRCSPRSGDLSVYWYQQSLDQGLQFLIQYYNGEERAKGNILERFSAQQFPDLHSELNLSSLELGDSALYFCASSVGTSGYNEQFFGPGTRLTVL.

The chain employs TRBV6-6 and TRBJ1-5; D remains unclear. There are 13 residues in the CDR3. Germline V lookup: CDR1 MNHNY, CDR2 SVGAGI (reference sequence). V lost 2 bases, J lost 5 bases, and 7 bases lay in between. CDR3 bases: TGTGCCAGCAGTTACGGCACGTATCAGCCCCAGCATTTT. Encoded protein: CASSYGTYQPQHF.

The chain is built from TRBV7-2 and TRBJ2-5; maybe TRBD2 (6 bases). The V end was cut by 4 bases, the J end by 7 bases, with 22 bases between. Germline V gene sequence: CDR1 SGHTA, CDR2 FQGNSA. The CDR3 is made up of 16 amino acids. In nucleotides, the CDR3 is TGTGCCAGCAGCTCGCCCGGGACTCCCAAGGTTGGGACCCAGTACTTC. This translates into CASSSPGTPKVGTQYF. The complete variable domain, with remaining parts taken from reference TRBV7-2 and TRBJ2-5, reads GAGVSQSPSNKVTEKGKDVELRCDPISGHTALYWYRQSLGQGLEFLIYFQGNSAPDKSGLPSDRFSAERTGGSVSTLTIQRTQQEDSAVYLCASSSPGTPKVGTQYFGPGTRLLVL.

The V and J genes are TRBV5-5 and TRBJ1-2; 8 nucleotides align to TRBD1. Trimming took 3 bases from V and 7 from J; bases not matched to a gene: 5. CDR3 length: 13 residues. The germline gives CDR1 SGHKS, CDR2 YYEKEE (reference sequence). CDR3 DNA sequence: TGTGCCAGCAGCTCCCAGGGGGCGGGTGGCTACACCTTC. It codes for CASSSQGAGGYTF.

The V gene is TRBV7-3, the J gene TRBJ2-1; no definite D call. CDR1 and CDR2 from the germline V gene are SGHTA and FQGTGA. Trimming took off 1 base at V and 0 bases at J, with 7 bases between the two ends. The CDR3 covers 15 residues. The CDR3 sequence is CASSLSASSYNEQFF. CDR3 in DNA: TGTGCCAGCAGCTTAAGCGCGAGCTCCTACAATGAGCAGTTCTTC.

The genes are TRBV3-1 (or the pseudogene TRBV3-2) and TRBJ2-7; D gene uncertain. The V end was cut by 6 bases, the J end by 2 bases, with 8 bases between. The CDR3 contains 12 residues. Germline loops: CDR1 LGHDT, CDR2 YNNKEL (reference sequence). As DNA, the CDR3 is TGTGCCAGCAGAGCTACTACCTACGAGCAGTACTTC. Its protein is CASRATTYEQYF.

The gene calls are TRBV6-1 and TRBJ1-2; no clear D. V gave up 0 bases and J gave up 4 bases, with 18 bases separating them. CDR1 MNHNS and CDR2 SASEGT come from the germline V gene. The CDR3 length is 17 residues. CDR3: CASSEALDLPLIYGYTF. Here the CDR3 DNA reads TGTGCCAGCAGTGAAGCGCTAGACCTGCCGCTGATCTATGGCTACACCTTC.

This sequence joins TRBV7-9 and TRBJ1-5; D may be TRBD1 (5 bases). The CDR3 is 15 amino acids. Germline CDR1 reads SEHNR; CDR2 reads FQNEAQ (reference sequence). V lost 1 base and J 2 bases, leaving 9 bases between the germline ends. In DNA form, the CDR3 reads TGTGCCAGCAGCTTAGATTGGGGGGGCAATCAGCCCCAGCATTTT. This translates into CASSLDWGGNQPQHF.

The gene calls are TRBV10-3 and TRBJ1-2; TRBD1 aligns across 8 bases. Germline V CDR1 and CDR2: ENHRY, SYGVKD. J was trimmed by 11 bases and V by 4 bases; bases with no gene match: 12. CDR3 length equals 14 residues. CDR3 sequence reads: CAISAGDRGRVYTF. The CDR3 DNA sequence: TGTGCCATCAGTGCTGGCGACAGGGGACGGGTTTACACCTTC.

The rearrangement joins TRBV4-1 to TRBJ2-7, with 10 bases lining up with TRBD2. Germline CDR1 MGHRA, CDR2 YSYEKL. The junction had 16 bases not matched to a gene; V was cut back by 0 bases and J by 5 bases. This CDR3 spans 19 amino acids. This CDR3 reads CASSQDRIGTSASRDEQYF. DNA for the CDR3: TGCGCCAGCAGCCAAGATCGGATAGGGACTAGCGCCAGCAGGGACGAGCAGTACTTC.

This sequence joins TRBV27 and TRBJ1-1; D unclear. Trimming took 7 bases from V and 5 from J, leaving 8 bases between them. CDR3 length: 11 amino acids. The germline CDR1 and CDR2 sequences are MNHEY and SMNVEV (reference sequence). DNA of the CDR3: TGTGCCAGCAAGCGCAGAACTGAAGCTTTCTTT. It codes for CASKRRTEAFF.

V is TRBV12-3 or TRBV12-4 and J is TRBJ2-2; D is perhaps TRBD1 (5 bases). The CDR3 length is 13 residues. V gave up 10 bases and J gave up 3 bases, with 12 bases separating them. CDR3 amino acids: CATGGADTGELFF. In DNA form, the CDR3 reads TGTGCCACGGGTGGGGCGGACACCGGGGAGCTGTTTTTT.

The rearrangement links TRBV5-4 to TRBJ2-1, with 12 bases identical to TRBD2. The CDR3 loop spans 16 amino acids. Per germline, CDR1 SGHNT and CDR2 YYREEE (reference sequence). V lost 4 bases and J lost 9; bases outside the gene matches: 11. CDR3 nucleotide sequence: TGTGCCAGCAGCCCCCGACTAGCGGGAGAGGTGGCTGAGCAGTTCTTC. Amino acid sequence: CASSPRLAGEVAEQFF.

This clone was detected only once. This chain connects TRBV5-1 to TRBJ2-2; 7 bases match TRBD1. Germline CDR1 and CDR2: SGHRS and YFSETQ. This CDR3 is built from 15 residues. V was pared by 6 bases and J by 0 bases, with 5 bases of the junction left unmatched. The CDR3 DNA is TGCGCCAGCACCTCCGGGACAGCGAACACCGGGGAGCTGTTTTTT. This codes for CASTSGTANTGELFF.

The chain combines TRBV9 with TRBJ2-7; 9 nucleotides match TRBD2. V was clipped by 0 bases and J by 9 bases; unmatched bases: 7. The CDR3 runs 14 residues. Germline CDR1 is SGDLS and CDR2 is YYNGEE. The CDR3 here is CASSVVAGGMPQYF. CDR3 nucleotide sequence: TGTGCCAGCAGCGTAGTGGCGGGAGGGATGCCGCAGTACTTC.

This chain links TRBV9 with TRBJ2-7; 7 bases agree with TRBD2. Germline loops: CDR1 SGDLS, CDR2 YYNGEE. The CDR3 spans 14 residues. V gave up 0 bases and J gave up 3 bases; unmatched junction bases: 3. This chain's CDR3 is CASSVAGGIYEQYF. Written as DNA, the CDR3 is TGTGCCAGCAGCGTAGCGGGAGGTATCTACGAGCAGTACTTC. Full variable domain (missing parts from reference TRBV9 and TRBJ2-7): DSGVTQTPKHLITATGQRVTLRCSPRSGDLSVYWYQQSLDQGLQFLIQYYNGEERAKGNILERFSAQQFPDLHSELNLSSLELGDSALYFCASSVAGGIYEQYFGPGTRLTVT.

To note about this clone: Germline is not matched at one junction end, which may reflect a read error. V and J are TRBV18 and TRBJ2-7, with 8 positions matching TRBD1. Germline V lookup: CDR1 KGHSH, CDR2 LQKENI. CDR3 length: 14 amino acids. As DNA, the CDR3 is TGTCCCAGCTCACACGACAGGGGTACCCACGAGCAGTACTTC. It codes for CPSSHDRGTHEQYF.